This TCR beta chain was sequenced for a study of metastatic and nonmetastatic thyroid tumors. TCRdb re-clonotyped the PCR reads via MiXCR. The sample has fewer than 40,000 clones, 20% to 25% seen once. In its sample, this clone was seen many times. CDR1 SGHVS and CDR2 FQNEAQ come from the germline V gene. The length of the CDR3 is 16 residues. V was clipped by 3 bases and J by 4 bases; unmatched bases: 7. Not a single patient had been given any form of treatment at any point before undergoing thyroid surgery. The chain carries TRBV7-8 and TRBJ2-2; 8 bases agree with TRBD2. What was sequenced was tumor tissue. This clonotype was obtained from a male donor with papillary thyroid cancer or a benign thyroid nodule (not recorded which). Some clones in this sample may be carry-over from other donors' samples. In nucleotides, the CDR3 is TGTGCCAGCAGCTTTAGAGCGGGAGTCCCCACCGGGGAGCTGTTTTTT. It encodes CASSFRAGVPTGELFF.